These T cell receptor beta chains were read from a single sample in a study of T cell responses to AZD1222 COVID-19 vaccine. Produced via immunoSEQ multiplex PCR; TCRdb's table is partial and in-frame only. The repertoire holds around 100,000 clones, approximately 89% seen once, with around 20% in the top ten. The sequencing here drew on peripheral blood, taken on day 0 of AZD1222 vaccination. The receptors were gathered from an adult in good health. Each CDR3 is given with its conserved first and last residue. The order of the fields is V gene, J gene, D gene, clone size, CDR3 protein, CDR3 DNA. D genes are given only for firm matches. A clone size is listed for some rows: how often the clone was seen (once, few, many), or a class if it is expanded.

>TRBV19|TRBJ1-4|.|.
CASRGHDATNEKLFF
TGTGCCAGTAGGGGACACGATGCAACTAATGAAAAACTGTTTTTT
>TRBV7-8|TRBJ2-5|TRBD1|.
CASSRSTGTETQYF
TGTGCCAGCAGCCGATCGACAGGGACAGAGACCCAGTACTTC
>TRBV7-9|TRBJ2-7|.|.
CASSLTGGGIYEQYF
TGTGCCAGCAGCTTAACAGGGGGAGGGATATACGAGCAGTACTTC
>TRBV5-4|TRBJ1-2|.|.
CASSLNYGTERYGYTF
TGTGCCAGCAGCTTAAATTATGGGACGGAGCGATATGGCTACACCTTC
>TRBV6-5|TRBJ1-1|.|.
CASSYQVNTEAFF
TGTGCCAGCAGTTATCAGGTGAACACTGAAGCTTTCTTT
>TRBV9|TRBJ1-1|.|.
CASSVVAGYTEAFF
TGTGCCAGCAGCGTAGTCGCCGGGTACACTGAAGCTTTCTTT
>TRBV5-1|TRBJ1-1|TRBD1|.
CASRVGQGDTEAFF
TGCGCCAGCAGGGTAGGCCAGGGGGACACTGAAGCTTTCTTT
>TRBV5-1|TRBJ2-7|.|.
CASSLDSKGEQYF
TGCGCCAGCAGCTTGGATAGTAAGGGGGAGCAGTACTTC
>TRBV10-3|TRBJ1-2|.|.
CAISETQGNYGYTF
TGTGCCATCAGTGAGACGCAGGGAAACTATGGCTACACCTTC
>TRBV5-4|TRBJ2-5|.|.
CASSLRLVGGRQETQYF
TGTGCCAGCAGCTTGAGGCTAGTGGGGGGGCGGCAAGAGACCCAGTACTTC
>TRBV2|TRBJ2-1|.|.
CASTRNTPTYNEQFF
TGTGCCAGCACCAGGAACACCCCAACCTACAATGAGCAGTTCTTC
>TRBV5-6|TRBJ1-2|.|.
CASSFALRDMGNYGYTF
TGTGCCAGCAGCTTCGCCCTAAGGGACATGGGGAACTATGGCTACACCTTC
>TRBV14|TRBJ1-6|.|.
CASSDRPYNNSPLHF
TGTGCCAGCAGCGATAGACCGTACAATAATTCACCCCTCCACTTT
>TRBV4-1|TRBJ1-4|.|.
CASSQTGVRGVVEKLFF
TGCGCCAGCAGCCAAACTGGGGTCAGGGGAGTAGTCGAAAAACTGTTTTTT
>TRBV7-2|TRBJ2-7|TRBD2|once
CASSNAGGSYEQYF
TGTGCCAGCAGCAACGCGGGGGGTTCCTACGAGCAGTACTTC
>TRBV24-1|TRBJ1-1|TRBD1|.
CATSDAPGQGLSIFMNTEAFF
TGTGCCACCAGTGATGCGCCGGGACAGGGGCTATCAATTTTCATGAACACTGAAGCTTTCTTT
>TRBV9|TRBJ2-2|.|.
CASSVERWGELFF
TGTGCCAGCAGCGTAGAGCGCTGGGGGGAGCTGTTTTTT
>TRBV12-5|TRBJ1-2|.|.
CASGPGGIYGYTF
TGTGCTAGTGGTCCCGGGGGCATCTATGGCTACACCTTC
>TRBV30|TRBJ1-2|TRBD1|.
CASDRGLLYTF
TGTGCCTCGGACAGGGGACTTCTCTACACCTTC
>TRBV5-1|TRBJ1-2|TRBD1|.
CASSRDGPRQGSGGYTF
TGCGCCAGCAGCCGAGACGGACCTAGACAGGGCTCTGGTGGCTACACCTTC
>TRBV25-1|TRBJ1-4|TRBD1|.
CASSESRQGGSEKLFF
TGTGCCAGCAGTGAATCCAGACAGGGAGGAAGTGAAAAACTGTTTTTT
>TRBV27|TRBJ1-2|.|.
CASGLSRDGYTF
TGTGCCAGCGGACTGAGTCGGGATGGCTACACCTTC
>TRBV29-1|TRBJ2-7|TRBD1|.
CSGLDRGAYEQYF
TGCAGCGGCCTGGACAGGGGCGCCTACGAGCAGTACTTC
>TRBV3-1/TRBV3-2|TRBJ2-2|.|.
CASSQGLLNTGELFF
TGTGCCAGCAGCCAAGGCCTTTTGAACACCGGGGAGCTGTTTTTT
>TRBV5-1|TRBJ1-1|.|.
CASSLGGQAFF
TGCGCCAGCAGCTTGGGGGGTCAAGCTTTCTTT
>TRBV7-9|TRBJ1-4|.|.
CASSLAADVEKLFF
TGTGCCAGCAGCTTAGCGGCAGATGTGGAAAAACTGTTTTTT
>TRBV19|TRBJ2-1|TRBD1|.
CASSFSQGADNEQFF
TGTGCCAGTAGTTTTTCACAGGGGGCGGATAATGAGCAGTTCTTC
>TRBV2|TRBJ1-2|TRBD1|once
CASSLTGASGYTF
TGTGCCAGCAGCCTGACAGGGGCTAGCGGCTACACCTTC
>TRBV3-1/TRBV3-2|TRBJ2-5|.|.
CASSQVWGGTTRTQETQYF
TGTGCCAGCAGCCAAGTCTGGGGCGGAACCACCAGAACTCAAGAGACCCAGTACTTC
>TRBV19|TRBJ1-2|TRBD1|.
CASSMSGQGAHGYTF
TGTGCCAGTAGTATGTCCGGACAGGGGGCCCATGGCTACACCTTC
>TRBV3-1/TRBV3-2|TRBJ2-7|TRBD2|.
CASSLGLNSEQYF
TGTGCCAGCAGCCTGGGACTAAACTCCGAGCAGTACTTC
>TRBV7-3|TRBJ2-5|.|few
CASSKTGAQETQYF
TGTGCCAGCAGCAAGACAGGCGCCCAAGAGACCCAGTACTTC
>TRBV19|TRBJ2-7|.|.
CASSGDSYEQYF
TGTGCCAGTAGTGGTGATTCCTACGAGCAGTACTTC
>TRBV7-6|TRBJ2-3|.|.
CASSLNSGVYRDTQYF
TGTGCCAGCAGCTTAAATAGTGGGGTTTACAGGGATACGCAGTATTTT
>TRBV11-3|TRBJ1-1|.|.
CASSPEEGRAFF
TGTGCCAGCAGCCCCGAGGAGGGGAGAGCTTTCTTT
>TRBV7-9|TRBJ1-1|TRBD1|.
CASSFGSRGSTEAFF
TGTGCCAGCAGCTTTGGGTCCAGGGGGTCCACTGAAGCTTTCTTT
>TRBV7-6|TRBJ1-2|TRBD1|once
CASSPGGLSYGYTF
TGTGCCAGCAGCCCAGGGGGGCTCTCCTATGGCTACACCTTC